Shown below are 10 T cell receptor beta chains from a single sample sequenced in a study of CD8 T cells in Susac syndrome. Reverse transcription of about 0.5 to 1 ug RNA used random hexamers. TCRdb independently ran MiXCR on the immunoSEQ multiplex PCR reads; one entry per CDR3 protein. The sample yields about 110,000 distinct CDR3 sequences, approximately 96% seen once. The sequenced material came from CD4+ T cells from PBMCs. The receptors were gathered from a human donor in good health.

The genes are TRBV3-1 and TRBJ2-1; tentatively, D is TRBD1 or TRBD2 (5 bases each). In germline, CDR1 is LGHDT, CDR2 YNNKEL (reference sequence). This CDR3 contains 17 residues. V was cut by 4 bases and J by 0 bases, with 16 bases left in between. The CDR3 here is CASSLAPGRSSYNEQFF. Here the CDR3 DNA reads TGTGCCAGCAGCCTCGCCCCGGGACGGAGCTCCTACAATGAGCAGTTCTTC.

The chain has TRBV6-2 or TRBV6-3 and TRBJ2-4, with TRBD1 identical over 7 bases. V shed 3 bases, J shed 5 bases, and the junction held 7 bases outside the gene matches. Germline-derived CDR1 and CDR2 are MNHEY and SVGEGT. The CDR3 loop spans 15 amino acids. CDR3 nucleotides: TGTGCCAGCAGTTATGCCGGGACAGAGGAAAACATTCAGTACTTC. This translates into CASSYAGTEENIQYF.

The chain carries TRBV9 and TRBJ2-4; no definite D call. CDR1 is SGDLS, CDR2 YYNGEE, per germline. The CDR3 contains 16 residues. The germline V and J ends were trimmed by 0 bases and 1 base, with 11 bases remaining between them. CDR3: CASSVDASTAKNIQYF. CDR3 nucleotides: TGTGCCAGCAGCGTAGACGCCTCCACGGCCAAAAACATTCAGTACTTC.

This rearrangement joins TRBV7-3 to TRBJ2-3; 10 bases agree with TRBD2. This CDR3 spans 18 amino acids. Germline V lookup: CDR1 SGHTA, CDR2 FQGTGA. V lost 0 bases to trimming and J lost 2 bases; unmatched junction nucleotides: 8. The CDR3 coding sequence is TGTGCCAGCAGCTTAACGTCGAGCGGGGGGGGATACACAGATACGCAGTATTTT. It translates to CASSLTSSGGGYTDTQYF.

CDR3 sequence: CASSSQGGYIKETQYF. The DNA of the CDR3 is TGTGCCAGCAGCTCCCAAGGGGGGTATATAAAAGAGACCCAGTACTTC. The chain has TRBV11-2 and TRBJ2-5, with D tentatively TRBD1 or TRBD2 (6 bases each). V shed 4 bases and J shed 3 bases, with 18 bases lying between them. Germline V gene data show CDR1 as SGHAT and CDR2 as FQNNGV. This CDR3 contains 16 residues.

V is TRBV20-1 and J is TRBJ2-7; D is unresolved. V was shortened by 2 bases and J by 4 bases, with 9 bases between the two germline ends. The germline CDR1 and CDR2 sequences are DFQATT and SNEGSKA (reference sequence). The CDR3 loop spans 12 amino acids. The CDR3 region has the DNA TGCAGTGCTAGAACAACGGAATACGAGCAGTACTTC. It yields the protein CSARTTEYEQYF.

This sequence joins TRBV3-1 and TRBJ1-1; 7 bases are shared with TRBD1. V shed 5 bases and J 5 bases; nucleotides not matched to a gene: 8. The CDR3 loop spans 14 amino acids. Germline CDR1 and CDR2: LGHDT and YNNKEL (reference sequence). CDR3 amino acids: CASSKYSGGTEAFF. The CDR3 DNA reads as TGTGCCAGCAGCAAATACTCAGGGGGTACTGAAGCTTTCTTT.

CDR3 in DNA: TGTGCCAGCAGTACCCGACAGGGTAACACCGGGGAGCTGTTTTTT. Translation gives CASSTRQGNTGELFF. The rearrangement joins TRBV12-3 or TRBV12-4 to TRBJ2-2; 7 nucleotides agree with TRBD1. V trimming: 5 bases; J trimming: 2 bases; junction bases outside the gene matches: 5. The CDR3 totals 15 residues.

V is TRBV29-1 and J is TRBJ1-1; the D is unclear. The ends were cut back, 7 bases at V and 0 bases at J, with 12 bases in the middle. CDR3 length: 13 amino acids. The germline gives CDR1 SQVTM, CDR2 ANQGSEA. CDR3 sequence reads: CSANRNMNTEAFF. Written as DNA, the CDR3 is TGCAGCGCGAACCGGAACATGAACACTGAAGCTTTCTTT.

This chain joins TRBV2 and TRBJ2-5; 9 bases agree with TRBD1. Trimming cost V 7 bases and J 4 bases; bases outside gene matches: 4. CDR1 is SNHLY and CDR2 is FYNNEI in the germline V gene. There are 13 residues in the CDR3. The CDR3 is CASTLDRGETQYF. DNA for the CDR3: TGTGCCAGCACCCTGGACAGGGGAGAGACCCAGTACTTC.